A single sample is the source of the 24 T cell receptor beta chains below, sequenced in a study of follicular helper T cells after annual influenza vaccination. As for time point: 2014-2015 season, 7 days after vaccination. Generated by immunoSEQ multiplex PCR, the TCRdb table keeps only in-frame clones and is missing some. The sample yields nearly 9,000 clones, 80% to 90% seen once. The material was CXCR5+ CD38- circulating T follicular helper cells from blood, obtained 7 days after influenza vaccination. Subset meaning: circulating Tfh, non-naive CD4+CXCR5+PD-1+ (ICOS+CD38+ or ICOS-CD38-). The receptor source for this set is an adult who received the influenza vaccine.

The chain has TRBV19 and TRBJ1-1; maybe TRBD1 (5 bases). CDR3 length: 15 amino acids. The germline CDR1 and CDR2 sequences are LNHDA and SQIVND (reference sequence). Trimming shortened V by 3 bases and J by 5 bases, and 16 bases separated the two germline ends. The DNA of the CDR3 is TGTGCCAGTAGTATCAAAGGAGGGGATGGAACTGAAGCTTTCTTT. Translating it yields CASSIKGGDGTEAFF.

The chain carries TRBV5-1 and TRBJ2-1; D possibly corresponds to TRBD1 (5 bases). This CDR3 has 16 amino acids. V was pared by 0 bases and J by 2 bases, with 12 bases between. Germline V gene lookup returns CDR1 SGHRS and CDR2 YFSETQ. The CDR3 nucleotides are TGCGCCAGCAGCTTGGCCGTGGGGCAAACCTACAATGAGCAGTTCTTC. Protein product: CASSLAVGQTYNEQFF.

Remarks on this clone: One end of the junction does not line up with germline, which may come from a read error. As DNA, the CDR3 is TGCGCCAGCAGCCAACGTTTGAAGACTGAAGCTTTCTTT. It is translated as CASSQRLKTEAFF. This chain uses TRBV4-3 with TRBJ1-1; D call uncertain. Germline V lookup: CDR1 LGHNA, CDR2 YSLEER. There are 13 residues in the CDR3.

The genes are TRBV10-3 and TRBJ2-2; D not resolved. The CDR3 totals 15 residues. Trimming stripped 7 bases from V and 0 bases from J, with 12 bases between. Germline CDR1 reads ENHRY; CDR2 reads SYGVKD. The CDR3 region has the DNA TGTGCCATCAAGGAGAGTCAGACGAACACCGGGGAGCTGTTTTTT. Protein: CAIKESQTNTGELFF.

The chain joins TRBV20-1 to TRBJ2-5, with D unresolved. Per the germline V gene, CDR1 is DFQATT and CDR2 is SNEGSKA (reference sequence). The CDR3 is 11 residues long. The V and J ends lost 3 bases and 5 bases respectively, with 7 bases between them. The CDR3 is CSASGRETQYF. The CDR3 coding sequence is TGCAGTGCTAGTGGGCGGGAGACCCAGTACTTC.

The rearrangement joins TRBV28 to TRBJ2-1; 8 nucleotides agree with TRBD1. Unmatched junction bases numbered 6, after V lost 10 bases and J lost 4 bases. The CDR3 consists of 13 residues. Germline-derived CDR1 and CDR2 are MDHEN and SYDVKM. The CDR3 region has the DNA TGTGCCACTTCCGGGACAGGATACAATGAGCAGTTCTTC. Its translation: CATSGTGYNEQFF.

V is TRBV5-1 and J is TRBJ2-5; either TRBD1 or TRBD2 may fit D (5 bases each). V was shortened by 0 bases and J by 1 base, with 10 bases between the two germline ends. This CDR3 spans 15 amino acids. The germline CDR1 and CDR2 sequences are SGHRS and YFSETQ. Here the CDR3 reads CASSLVAGGQETQYF. CDR3 bases: TGCGCCAGCAGCTTGGTGGCTGGGGGCCAAGAGACCCAGTACTTC. The entire variable domain, with the rest obtained from reference TRBV5-1 and TRBJ2-5, is as follows: KAGVTQTPRYLIKTRGQQVTLSCSPISGHRSVSWYQQTPGQGLQFLFEYFSETQRNKGNFPGRFSGRQFSNSRSEMNVSTLELGDSALYLCASSLVAGGQETQYFGPGTRLLVL.

This chain links TRBV2 with TRBJ2-1, with 8 bases identical to TRBD2. The V and J ends lost 6 bases and 3 bases, in that order; junction bases with no gene match: 7. The CDR3 consists of 15 residues. Germline CDR1 is SNHLY and CDR2 is FYNNEI. CDR3 sequence reads: CASRSGTRDYNEQFF. In DNA form, the CDR3 reads TGTGCCAGCAGGAGCGGGACTAGGGACTACAATGAGCAGTTCTTC.

The chain links TRBV29-1 to TRBJ2-5; the match to TRBD1 covers 7 bases. The CDR3 extends over 13 amino acids. The junction had 3 bases not matched to a gene; V was cut back by 3 bases and J by 2 bases. The germline V gene encodes CDR1 SQVTM and CDR2 ANQGSEA. Here the CDR3 DNA reads TGCAGCGTTGACCCGGGACAGCAAGAGACCCAGTACTTC. It translates to CSVDPGQQETQYF.

The rearrangement joins TRBV7-8 to TRBJ1-1; no reliable D call. From germline, CDR1 is SGHVS and CDR2 FQNEAQ. The CDR3 is 16 residues long. V lost 2 bases, J lost 5 bases, and 18 bases lay in between. The CDR3 loop reads CASSLLPGSTRTEAFF. For the CDR3, the DNA is TGTGCCAGCAGCTTACTACCCGGGTCAACGAGGACTGAAGCTTTCTTT.

This clone has more than one count but fewer than ten. J is TRBJ2-3 and V is TRBV7-9; 12 positions agree with TRBD2. J gave up 4 bases and V 11 bases, and 7 bases lay outside the gene matches. This CDR3 is built from 14 residues. Germline CDR1 reads SEHNR; CDR2 reads FQNEAQ (reference sequence). CDR3 bases: TGTGCCGCTTCGCCTAGCGGGGGGGCAGATACGCAGTATTTT. Protein sequence: CAASPSGGADTQYF.

V usage is TRBV5-1 and J usage is TRBJ2-5, with D possibly TRBD2 on 6 matching bases. The V gene's germline CDR1 is SGHRS and CDR2 YFSETQ. The V end lost 4 bases, the J end lost 5 bases, and 15 bases lay between the germline ends. The CDR3 runs to 14 residues. The CDR3 loop reads CASSPGVGGETQYF. The CDR3 nucleotides are TGCGCCAGCAGCCCTGGGGTTGGGGGGGAGACCCAGTACTTC.

The V call is TRBV19, the J call TRBJ2-7; 11 bases line up with TRBD2. The V segment lost 5 bases and the J segment 7 bases; nucleotides outside the gene matches: 7. This CDR3 contains 14 residues. CDR1 is LNHDA and CDR2 is SQIVND in the germline V gene (reference sequence). The CDR3 nucleotides read TGTGCCAGTAGTCCGATGCGGACTAGCGGGGAGCAGTACTTC. Its translation is CASSPMRTSGEQYF.

The rearrangement joins TRBV6-5 to TRBJ2-5; the D gene could be TRBD1 or TRBD2 (5 bases each). This CDR3 is built from 15 residues. Trimming shortened V by 4 bases and J by 1 base, and 13 bases separated the two germline ends. CDR1 and CDR2 from the germline V gene are MNHEY and SVGAGI. CDR3 sequence (DNA): TGTGCCAGCAGTTCCTCCTGGGGGTTCCAAGAGACCCAGTACTTC. Protein product: CASSSSWGFQETQYF.

This chain's CDR3 is CSVQPRDRGQETQYF. The CDR3 DNA is TGCAGCGTTCAGCCCCGGGACAGGGGTCAAGAGACCCAGTACTTC. This chain joins TRBV29-1 and TRBJ2-5; 10 positions agree with TRBD1. V gave up 5 bases and J gave up 2 bases; unmatched junction bases: 8. CDR3 length equals 15 residues. Germline CDR1 is SQVTM and CDR2 is ANQGSEA.

V gene TRBV7-3 combines with J gene TRBJ2-1, with TRBD2 as a possible D gene (6 bases). The CDR3 extends over 16 amino acids. The germline CDR1 and CDR2 sequences are SGHTA and FQGTGA. Trimming removed 2 bases from V and 0 bases from J, with 11 bases in between. CDR3 residues: CASSLPGLSSYNEQFF. The CDR3 DNA follows: TGTGCCAGCAGCTTACCGGGACTGAGCTCCTACAATGAGCAGTTCTTC.

This clone is a singleton in its sample. The rearrangement joins TRBV7-2 to TRBJ1-1, with D tentatively TRBD1 (5 bases). The CDR3 spans 13 residues. Looked up from germline, CDR1 is SGHTA and CDR2 is FQGNSA. Trimming took off 5 bases at V and 4 bases at J, with 11 bases between the two ends. The CDR3 loop is CASSETVSTEAFF. The CDR3 DNA is TGTGCCAGCAGCGAGACAGTATCCACTGAAGCTTTCTTT.

This clone came up a few times. The chain employs TRBV5-1 and TRBJ2-7; 13 positions match TRBD2. CDR1 SGHRS and CDR2 YFSETQ come from the germline V gene. The CDR3 covers 15 residues. V trimming: 5 bases; J trimming: 6 bases; junction bases outside the gene matches: 8. CDR3 residues: CASSVTSGRAPEQYF. The DNA of the CDR3 is TGCGCCAGCAGTGTAACTAGCGGGAGGGCCCCCGAGCAGTACTTC. Filled out from reference TRBV5-1 and TRBJ2-7, the complete variable domain reads KAGVTQTPRYLIKTRGQQVTLSCSPISGHRSVSWYQQTPGQGLQFLFEYFSETQRNKGNFPGRFSGRQFSNSRSEMNVSTLELGDSALYLCASSVTSGRAPEQYFGPGTRLTVT.

CDR3 DNA: TGTGCCAGCAGCCAAGCCCTAGTGGCGGGAGGTTTGAATGAGCAGTTCTTC. It yields the protein CASSQALVAGGLNEQFF. V is TRBV4-2 and J is TRBJ2-1; 8 nucleotides align to TRBD2. Trimming took 1 base from V and 7 from J; bases not matched to a gene: 12. The CDR3 totals 17 residues. Germline V gene sequence: CDR1 LGHNA, CDR2 YNFKEQ.

The chain links TRBV11-2 to TRBJ2-7; 10 bases line up with TRBD2. V shed 6 bases, J shed 2 bases, and the junction held 7 bases outside the gene matches. This CDR3 comprises 15 residues. The germline CDR1 and CDR2 sequences are SGHAT and FQNNGV. In DNA form, the CDR3 reads TGTGCCAGCAGTCGACTTGGACTAGCGGCCTACGAGCAGTACTTC. Translation: CASSRLGLAAYEQYF.

V and J are TRBV18 and TRBJ1-1, with 7 bases lining up with TRBD1. Germline CDR1 reads KGHSH; CDR2 reads LQKENI. The CDR3 is 13 amino acids. The ends lost 0 bases at V and 6 bases at J; junction bases unmatched: 1. CDR3 nucleotide sequence: TGTGCCAGCTCACCACCAGGGGGCCCTGAAGCTTTCTTT. Amino acids: CASSPPGGPEAFF.

CDR3 coding DNA: TGCGCCAGCAGTGAGCGCGGGGACAGGCGTAGGAACACCGGGGAGCTGTTTTTT. Translating it yields CASSERGDRRRNTGELFF. The rearrangement joins TRBV10-1 to TRBJ2-2; TRBD1 agrees at 8 bases. V lost 2 bases to trimming and J lost 1 base; unmatched junction nucleotides: 9. The CDR3 loop spans 18 amino acids. The germline V gene has CDR1 WNHNN and CDR2 SYGVQD (reference sequence).

This clone turned up a few times. In DNA form, the CDR3 reads TGTGCCAGCAGCCCCCCAAGCGGACCGAACACCGGGGAGCTGTTTTTT. Its protein product is CASSPPSGPNTGELFF. This sequence joins TRBV6-6 and TRBJ2-2, with D possibly being TRBD2 (5 bases). Trimming took 6 bases from V and 0 from J, leaving 14 bases between them. This CDR3 comprises 16 residues. Germline CDR1 reads MNHNY; CDR2 reads SVGAGI (reference sequence).

V gene TRBV5-1 combines with J gene TRBJ2-3, with TRBD2 identical over 12 bases. The CDR3 contains 16 residues. Per germline, CDR1 SGHRS and CDR2 YFSETQ. The ends lost 4 bases at V and 3 bases at J; junction bases unmatched: 6. The CDR3 bases are TGCGCCAGCAGCCCTGGACTAGCGGGACGAACAGATACGCAGTATTTT. Amino acid sequence: CASSPGLAGRTDTQYF.